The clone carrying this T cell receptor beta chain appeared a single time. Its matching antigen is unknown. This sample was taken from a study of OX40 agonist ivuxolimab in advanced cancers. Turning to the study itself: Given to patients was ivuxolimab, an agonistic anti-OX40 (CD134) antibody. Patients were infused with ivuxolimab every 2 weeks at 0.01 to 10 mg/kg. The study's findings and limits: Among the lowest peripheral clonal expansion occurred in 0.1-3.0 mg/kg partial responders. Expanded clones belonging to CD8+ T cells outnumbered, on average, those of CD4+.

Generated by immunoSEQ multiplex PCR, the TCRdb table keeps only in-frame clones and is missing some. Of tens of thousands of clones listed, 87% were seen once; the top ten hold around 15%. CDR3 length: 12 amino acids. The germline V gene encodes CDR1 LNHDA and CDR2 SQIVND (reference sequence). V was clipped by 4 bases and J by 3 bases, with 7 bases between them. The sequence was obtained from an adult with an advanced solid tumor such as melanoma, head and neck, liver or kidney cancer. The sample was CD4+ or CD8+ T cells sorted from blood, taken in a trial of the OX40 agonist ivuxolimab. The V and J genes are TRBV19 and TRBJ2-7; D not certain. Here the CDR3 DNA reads TGTGCCAGTAGTAGAAATGTCTACGAGCAGTACTTC. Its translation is CASSRNVYEQYF.